This T cell receptor (beta chain) originates from a study of molecular identifiers for immune sequencing clone quantification. Looking at the study overall: Naive CD8 RNA (roughly 18,000 or 92,000 cells) was divided into five aliquots, with four sequenced. General study results and limits: Clones above 20 RNA copies contained over 99% of effector molecules but under 1% of naive ones.

CDR3 length: 14 residues. V was clipped by 3 bases and J by 2 bases; unmatched bases: 5. The germline CDR1 and CDR2 sequences are DFQATT and SNEGSKA (reference sequence). This clonotype was observed many times. Its matching antigen is unknown. Listed TCR primers, together with previously described methods, were used for the bulk TCR libraries. TCRdb re-analysed the PCR reads in MiXCR, keeping a single row per CDR3 protein. The sample lists about 300,000 distinct CDR3 sequences; about a fifth were seen once. Naive CD8 libraries used about 20,000 to 1,000,000 sorted cells and 10%, 30% or 50% RNA. This rearrangement joins TRBV20-1 to TRBJ2-7, with TRBD2 identical over 9 bases. The origin of this receptor is a human donor in good health. Some libraries in this study had Jurkat cell RNA spiked in. The source material was naive CD8+ T cells from blood, with Jurkat cell RNA spiked in. The subset denotes: FACS-sorted CD8+CD4-CCR7+CD45RA+ naive T cells. CDR3 sequence (DNA): TGCAGTGCTAGGGGGACTAGCCCCACCTACGAGCAGTACTTC. Protein product: CSARGTSPTYEQYF.